Listed below are T cell receptor beta chains from one sample, sequenced in a study of Graves' ophthalmopathy and Graves' hyperthyroidism. TCRdb analysed the multiplex PCR reads with MiXCR anew, one entry per CDR3 protein. Of about 740,000 distinct CDR3 sequences in the sample, roughly 40% were seen once. The specimen was peripheral blood. These receptors were collected from an adult man with Graves' ophthalmopathy. Both conserved end residues are part of each CDR3. Each record gives: clone size, V gene, D gene, J gene, CDR3 protein, CDR3 DNA. A D gene is named only where the DNA matches it firmly. A row's size may be missing; if present it is once, few, many or a size class.

-	TRBV10-3	-	TRBJ1-1	CAISERVVNTEAFF	TGTGCCATCAGTGAGAGGGTGGTGAACACTGAAGCTTTCTTT
few	TRBV5-8	-	TRBJ1-2	CASSSGGNRVYGYTF	TGTGCCAGCAGCTCGGGGGGAAACAGGGTCTATGGCTACACCTTC
many	TRBV29-1	-	TRBJ2-5	CRPDFQETQYF	TGTAGGCCGGATTTTCAAGAGACCCAGTACTTC
-	TRBV7-9	TRBD1	TRBJ1-5	CASSLSQGTQHF	TGTGCCAGCAGCTTATCACAGGGGACCCAGCATTTT
-	TRBV10-3	-	TRBJ2-5	CAIGSGGGSQETQYF	TGTGCCATCGGGTCGGGTGGTGGCAGCCAAGAGACCCAGTACTTC
-	TRBV4-1	-	TRBJ1-1	CASSHRTGIVAEAFF	TGCGCCAGCAGCCACAGGACGGGTATCGTGGCTGAAGCTTTCTTT
few	TRBV20-1	TRBD1	TRBJ1-1	CSAPTGGNTEAFF	TGCAGTGCTCCTACAGGGGGGAACACTGAAGCTTTCTTT
-	TRBV28	-	TRBJ2-5	CASSREGRETQYF	TGTGCCAGCAGCCGAGAGGGACGGGAGACCCAGTACTTC
-	TRBV14	-	TRBJ1-6	CARTAALSGPLHF	TGTGCTAGGACGGCTGCTCTAAGCGGACCCCTCCACTTT
-	TRBV2	TRBD1	TRBJ2-7	CASSYSAGGDEQYF	TGTGCCAGCAGTTACTCGGCAGGGGGCGACGAGCAGTACTTC
-	TRBV10-3	-	TRBJ1-2	CAISRQETQYFCASSVGKNYGYTF	-
-	TRBV12-3/TRBV12-4	-	TRBJ2-2	CASSASQTGNTGELFF	TGTGCCAGCAGCGCTTCCCAGACCGGGAACACCGGGGAGCTGTTTTTT
-	TRBV7-6	TRBD1	TRBJ1-5	CASSLGPGTGDQPQHF	TGTGCCAGCAGCTTAGGACCAGGGACAGGGGATCAGCCCCAGCATTTT
-	TRBV20-1	-	TRBJ2-5	CSANRDLTDVQETQYF	TGCAGTGCTAATAGGGACCTGACAGACGTTCAAGAGACCCAGTACTTC
-	TRBV5-4	TRBD1	TRBJ1-4	CASSLAYSRTGDEKLFF	TGTGCCAGCAGCTTGGCCTACTCCAGGACAGGGGACGAAAAACTGTTTTTT
many	TRBV7-3	-	TRBJ1-1	CASSLIGGALGTEAFF	TGTGCCAGCAGTCTGATCGGTGGGGCTCTCGGCACTGAAGCTTTCTTT
-	TRBV7-8	-	TRBJ2-5	CASSNRASGEETQYF	TGTGCCAGCAGCAATCGGGCGTCGGGTGAAGAGACCCAGTACTTC
many	TRBV4-2	-	TRBJ2-5	CASSQGEEETQYF	TGTGCCAGCAGCCAGGGGGAGGAAGAGACCCAGTACTTC
many	TRBV12-3/TRBV12-4	-	TRBJ2-5	CASSPTIWGQRETQYF	TGTGCCAGCAGCCCAACTATTTGGGGGCAGCGGGAGACCCAGTACTTC
many	TRBV24-1	-	TRBJ1-2	CATSGTNAIYGYTF	TGTGCCACCAGTGGTACAAACGCTATCTATGGCTACACCTTC
-	TRBV24-1	-	TRBJ2-7	CATSDYRDGNYEQYF	TGTGCCACCAGTGATTATAGGGACGGAAACTACGAGCAGTACTTC
few	TRBV10-3	TRBD1	TRBJ2-7	CASTPRGTGPWEEQYF	TGTGCCAGCACCCCGAGAGGGACAGGCCCTTGGGAGGAGCAGTACTTC
once	TRBV19	-	TRBJ1-1	CARVQLNTEAFF	TGTGCTAGAGTACAGCTGAACACTGAAGCTTTCTTT
few	TRBV19	-	TRBJ2-6	CASSEEAGANVLTF	TGTGCCAGTAGCGAAGAGGCTGGGGCCAACGTCCTGACTTTC
-	TRBV9	TRBD1	TRBJ1-2	CASSATGTGGNYGYTF	TGTGCCAGCAGCGCAACCGGGACAGGGGGCAACTATGGCTACACCTTC
few	TRBV7-9	-	TRBJ1-1	CASSSRTRNTEAFF	TGTGCCAGCAGCTCAAGGACGAGGAACACTGAAGCTTTCTTT
many	TRBV7-6	-	TRBJ1-5	CASSLDGRSNQPQHF	TGTGCCAGCAGCTTAGATGGACGGAGCAATCAGCCCCAGCATTTT
-	TRBV7-6	TRBD1	TRBJ1-4	CASSWTGLDEKLFF	TGTGCCAGCAGTTGGACAGGGCTGGATGAAAAACTGTTTTTT
many	TRBV12-3/TRBV12-4	-	TRBJ1-1	CASSLQGNAEAFF	TGTGCCAGCAGTTTACAGGGCAATGCTGAAGCTTTCTTT
many	TRBV12-3/TRBV12-4	-	TRBJ1-6	CASSLIGNGSPLHF	TGTGCCAGCAGTTTAATAGGCAACGGTTCACCCCTCCACTTT
few	TRBV2	-	TRBJ1-5	CASSSLLRPQHF	TGTGCCAGCAGTTCGCTTCTTAGGCCCCAGCATTTT
-	TRBV7-9	-	TRBJ2-2	CASRSGSGELFF	TGTGCCAGCAGGTCAGGGTCCGGGGAGCTGTTTTTT
-	TRBV10-3	-	TRBJ2-6	CAISEDPGWANVLTF	TGTGCCATCAGTGAAGATCCGGGTTGGGCCAACGTCCTGACTTTC
few	TRBV19	-	TRBJ1-5	CASSINSGINQPQHF	TGTGCCAGTAGTATAAACTCGGGGATCAATCAGCCCCAGCATTTT
-	TRBV29-1	TRBD1	TRBJ2-2	CSLVGTGDTGELFF	TGCAGCTTAGTGGGGACAGGGGACACCGGGGAGCTGTTTTTT
-	TRBV4-3	TRBD2	TRBJ2-2	CASSPGTSNPGELFF	TGCGCCAGCAGCCCCGGGACTAGCAACCCCGGGGAGCTGTTTTTT
many	TRBV29-1	TRBD1	TRBJ2-7	CSVGPRGNYEQYF	TGCAGCGTGGGCCCCAGGGGGAACTACGAGCAGTACTTC
-	TRBV19	TRBD1	TRBJ1-6	CASLHGTGYNSPLHF	TGTGCCAGTCTTCACGGGACAGGGTATAATTCACCCCTCCACTTT
many	TRBV9	TRBD1	TRBJ1-2	CASSVDAGGKNYGYTF	TGTGCCAGCAGCGTAGACGCAGGGGGTAAAAACTATGGCTACACCTTC
-	TRBV10-3	TRBD1	TRBJ2-5	CAISGQGSPNERTQYF	TGTGCCATCAGCGGACAGGGGAGTCCCAACGAGCGGACCCAGTACTTC
many	TRBV11-1	-	TRBJ1-2	CASSVSGGGGYTF	TGTGCCAGCAGCGTATCGGGAGGTGGTGGCTACACCTTC
-	TRBV11-1	-	TRBJ2-2	CASSAVLSSGTGELLF	TGTGCCAGCAGTGCTGTTCTGTCGTCGGGCACCGGGGAGCTGCTTTTT
-	TRBV7-3	-	TRBJ2-2	CASSLVSRGANTGELFF	TGTGCCAGCAGCTTAGTCAGCCGGGGAGCGAACACCGGGGAGCTGTTTTTT
few	TRBV2	-	TRBJ2-7	CASSDKEGFYEQYF	TGTGCCAGCAGTGACAAAGAAGGTTTTTACGAGCAGTACTTC
many	TRBV7-9	-	TRBJ1-3	CASSPRTAVSGNTIYF	TGTGCCAGCAGCCCGAGGACAGCCGTCTCTGGAAACACCATATATTTT
-	TRBV11-2	TRBD1	TRBJ2-7	CASSPRSSGTGDEQYF	TGTGCCAGCTCACCACGTTCTTCCGGGACAGGGGACGAGCAGTACTTC
many	TRBV10-2	TRBD1	TRBJ1-6	CASSTTGGTSPLHF	TGCGCCAGCAGTACGACAGGGGGCACTTCACCCCTCCACTTT
medium-sized	TRBV6-5	-	TRBJ1-5	CASTPSGVDQPQHF	TGTGCCAGCACGCCTTCGGGGGTCGATCAGCCCCAGCATTTT
-	TRBV7-2	-	TRBJ2-5	CASSFGGGILWKETQYF	TGTGCCAGCAGCTTTGGAGGAGGGATTCTATGGAAAGAGACCCAGTACTTC
-	TRBV20-1	TRBD1	TRBJ1-4	CSASGTEEKLFF	TGCAGTGCCTCCGGGACAGAGGAAAAACTGTTTTTT
few	TRBV6-4	-	TRBJ2-6	CASSDSFSGANVLTF	TGTGCCAGCAGTGACTCTTTCTCTGGGGCCAACGTCCTGACTTTC
many	TRBV7-2	-	TRBJ1-1	CASSYYRDPTEAFF	TGTGCCAGCAGCTACTACAGGGACCCCACTGAAGCTTTCTTT
many	TRBV29-1	-	TRBJ1-1	CSVQPPGRGLEAFF	TGCAGCGTCCAACCCCCAGGCAGGGGACTTGAAGCTTTCTTT
few	TRBV4-2	-	TRBJ1-1	CASSRERSRVDTEAFF	TGTGCCAGCAGCCGAGAGCGGTCCAGGGTGGACACTGAAGCTTTCTTT
-	TRBV19	-	TRBJ2-5	CASMVGAGETQYF	TGTGCCAGTATGGTGGGAGCTGGTGAGACCCAGTACTTC
few	TRBV2	-	TRBJ1-1	CASRPLGIGDTEAFF	TGTGCCAGCAGGCCTTTAGGGATCGGGGACACTGAAGCTTTCTTT
-	TRBV20-1	-	TRBJ1-2	CSTTIAVDYGYTF	TGCAGTACTACAATAGCGGTCGACTATGGCTACACCTTC
-	TRBV29-1	-	TRBJ1-3	CSFEKGPSSGNTIYF	TGCAGCTTTGAAAAGGGCCCCAGCTCTGGAAACACCATATATTTT